The 17 T cell receptor beta chains presented below share a single source sample, sequenced in a study of control samples from healthy donors and cancer patients. The table came from immunoSEQ multiplex PCR; TCRdb's copy has only in-frame clones and leaves some out. The sample includes 120,000 or so clones, approximately 88% of them seen just once. The sample was PBMCs. Source of these receptors: a woman aged 55 to 70 with lung cancer.

This clone has a single count. The chain links TRBV6-1 to TRBJ2-5; TRBD1 matches at 10 bases. Per the germline V gene, CDR1 is MNHNS and CDR2 is SASEGT. This CDR3 contains 16 residues. The junction had 10 bases not matched to a gene; V was cut back by 4 bases and J by 5 bases. The CDR3 DNA is TGTGCCAGCAGTGTCGGGGACAGGGGATGGGGGGAGACCCAGTACTTC. This encodes CASSVGDRGWGETQYF.

This rearrangement joins TRBV6-1 to TRBJ1-2; no reliable D call. Germline CDR1 and CDR2: MNHNS and SASEGT. CDR3 length: 14 residues. Deletions cut 0 bases from V and 8 bases from J, with 13 bases between. The CDR3 sequence: CASSEAAGVYGYTF. In DNA form, the CDR3 reads TGTGCCAGCAGTGAAGCGGCTGGGGTGTACGGCTACACCTTC.

The CDR3 is CASSRDIRGREYF. The CDR3 DNA sequence: TGTGCCAGCAGTCGAGATATCCGGGGCCGGGAGTACTTC. J is TRBJ2-7 and V is TRBV6-2 or TRBV6-3; D may correspond to TRBD1 or TRBD2 (5 bases each). Trimming shortened V by 5 bases and J by 11 bases, and 19 bases separated the two germline ends. Germline lookup yields CDR1 MNHEY and CDR2 SVGEGT. The CDR3 is 13 amino acids.

The chain uses TRBV4-2 and TRBJ2-3, with D possibly matching TRBD1 (6 bases). The germline V gene encodes CDR1 LGHNA and CDR2 YNFKEQ. The CDR3 contains 17 residues. Trimming took off 4 bases at V and 1 base at J, with 18 bases between the two ends. CDR3 loop: CASSPRDQGIGTDTQYF. Written as DNA, the CDR3 is TGTGCCAGCAGCCCGCGCGATCAGGGGATAGGCACAGATACGCAGTATTTT.

The gene calls are TRBV7-3 and TRBJ1-1; the D is unclear. CDR1 is SGHTA, CDR2 FQGTGA, per germline. V lost 1 base, J lost 4 bases, and 25 bases lay in between. CDR3 length equals 19 residues. Written as DNA, the CDR3 is TGTGCCAGCAGCTTAATAGGAGGACGCAGGAGCGCTTTGGGCACTGAAGCTTTCTTT. It codes for CASSLIGGRRSALGTEAFF.

V is TRBV10-3 and J is TRBJ1-5; D call uncertain. Trimming shortened V by 3 bases and J by 4 bases, and 4 bases separated the two germline ends. This CDR3 region has 12 residues. CDR1 and CDR2 from the germline V gene are ENHRY and SYGVKD. The CDR3 region has the DNA TGTGCCATCAGTGATTATAATCAGCCCCAGCATTTT. Translating it yields CAISDYNQPQHF.

V gene TRBV5-4 combines with J gene TRBJ2-2; tentatively, D is TRBD1 (6 bases). V lost 1 base and J 3 bases, leaving 10 bases between the germline ends. Per germline, CDR1 SGHNT and CDR2 YYREEE (reference sequence). This CDR3 contains 15 residues. The DNA for the CDR3 is TGTGCCAGCAGCTTGTGGGCAGGGGACACCGGGGAGCTGTTTTTT. It specifies CASSLWAGDTGELFF.

The gene calls are TRBV7-3 and TRBJ2-3; 8 bases are a match to TRBD1. V was clipped by 8 bases and J by 1 base; unmatched bases: 11. Looked up from germline, CDR1 is SGHTA and CDR2 is FQGTGA. This CDR3 spans 16 amino acids. CDR3 sequence reads: CASGTGALPGTDTQYF. The CDR3 region has the DNA TGTGCCAGCGGGACAGGCGCCCTCCCGGGCACAGATACGCAGTATTTT.

The chain couples TRBV11-2 to TRBJ1-1; D is unresolved. Germline V CDR1 and CDR2: SGHAT, FQNNGV. The CDR3 is 13 amino acids. The ends were cut back, 5 bases at V and 0 bases at J, with 7 bases in the middle. This CDR3 is CASSPQMNTEAFF. The CDR3 DNA sequence: TGTGCCAGCAGCCCTCAGATGAACACTGAAGCTTTCTTT.

The rearrangement links TRBV3-1 (or the pseudogene TRBV3-2) to TRBJ2-1; no clear D gene. Germline V CDR1 and CDR2: LGHDT, YNNKEL (reference sequence). The CDR3 spans 12 residues. Trimming removed 4 bases from V and 7 bases from J, with 8 bases in between. CDR3 loop: CASSPKANEQFF. In DNA, the CDR3 is TGTGCCAGCAGCCCAAAAGCTAATGAGCAGTTCTTC.

This rearrangement joins TRBV11-3 to TRBJ1-5, with a possible D match to TRBD1 (6 bases). Germline CDR1 and CDR2: SGHNT and YENEEA. CDR3 length: 15 residues. V lost 5 bases to trimming and J lost 0 bases, with 11 bases between them. The DNA of the CDR3 is TGTGCCAGCAGCGCCACAGGGAGTAGCAATCAGCCCCAGCATTTT. The encoded protein is CASSATGSSNQPQHF.

The chain recombines TRBV7-3 with TRBJ1-6, with a tentative D call TRBD1 (6 bases). Germline CDR1 and CDR2: SGHTA and FQGTGA. Deletions cut 1 base from V and 6 bases from J, with 10 bases between. CDR3 size: 15 residues. The DNA of the CDR3 is TGTGCCAGCAGCTTAAAGGACAGCCTTAATTCACCCCTCCACTTT. Its protein is CASSLKDSLNSPLHF.

The chain carries TRBV7-3 and TRBJ2-6; the D is unclear. Germline CDR1 reads SGHTA; CDR2 reads FQGTGA. The CDR3 is 15 residues long. V dropped 1 base and J dropped 0 bases, with 4 bases sitting between them. CDR3 nucleotide sequence: TGTGCCAGCAGCTTAAATCCCTCTGGGGCCAACGTCCTGACTTTC. It translates to CASSLNPSGANVLTF.

This chain connects TRBV25-1 to TRBJ1-1; TRBD1 might be the D (5 bases). CDR1 and CDR2 (germline): MGHDK, SYGVNS. Trimming removed 2 bases from V and 4 bases from J, with 14 bases in between. This CDR3 has 15 amino acids. DNA for the CDR3: TGTGCCAGCAGTGAACGGGGGGAAGGAGGCACTGAAGCTTTCTTT. This translates into CASSERGEGGTEAFF.

The CDR3 is CASSSLGQEDTDTQYF. The DNA of the CDR3 is TGTGCCAGCAGCTCTTTAGGGCAGGAAGACACAGATACGCAGTATTTT. The chain recombines TRBV3-1 (or the pseudogene TRBV3-2) with TRBJ2-3; D not resolved. Trimming shortened V by 5 bases and J by 2 bases, and 17 bases separated the two germline ends. The germline gives CDR1 LGHDT, CDR2 YNNKEL (reference sequence). The CDR3 runs 16 residues.

This chain connects TRBV18 to TRBJ2-3; 8 bases fit TRBD2. Germline-derived CDR1 and CDR2 are KGHSH and LQKENI. Germline trimming cut 3 bases from V and 5 bases from J; bases unmatched to any gene: 16. The CDR3 sequence is 18 residues long. CDR3 in DNA: TGTGCCAGCTCACCCCAGCCCGGACTAGCAAAAATAGGAGATACGCAGTATTTT. This gives the protein CASSPQPGLAKIGDTQYF.

The rearrangement links TRBV3-1 (or the pseudogene TRBV3-2) to TRBJ2-7; no definite D call. This CDR3 region has 14 residues. CDR1 is LGHDT and CDR2 is YNNKEL in the germline V gene (reference sequence). Trimming removed 2 bases from V and 0 bases from J, with 8 bases in between. CDR3 sequence (DNA): TGTGCCAGCAGCCAACACTCCAGCTCCTACGAGCAGTACTTC. This gives the protein CASSQHSSSYEQYF.